The rows below give T cell receptor beta chains drawn from one sample of a study of T cells in tumors after PD-1 blockade. TCRdb's table, derived via immunoSEQ multiplex PCR, lists solely in-frame clones and lacks some. The sample lists thousands of clones; approximately 80% were seen once. The sequencing here drew on PBMCs, taken after anti-PD-1 therapy. The origin of the receptors is a human donor with advanced basal cell or squamous cell carcinoma (not recorded which). The CDR3 runs from the conserved cysteine through the conserved F or W. The D gene is left open where the match is weak. Expanded clones get a size class; other rows say once, few or many, or leave the size out.

clone_size	v_call	j_call	d_call	cdr3_nt	cdr3_aa
NA	TRBV2	TRBJ2-7	NA	TGTGCCAGCAACTCCTATCGCGGCGGAGGGCAGTACTTC	CASNSYRGGGQYF
few	TRBV6-2/TRBV6-3	TRBJ1-2	TRBD1	TGTGCCAGCAGTCGGGACAGCACTAACTATGGCTACACCTTC	CASSRDSTNYGYTF
NA	TRBV19	TRBJ1-5	NA	TGTGCCAGTAGGAGGAGAGATAGCAATCAGCCCCAGCATTTT	CASRRRDSNQPQHF
once	TRBV5-5	TRBJ2-7	NA	NA	CASSLTFGGAFGLEQYF
once	TRBV7-2	TRBJ2-1	TRBD1	TGTGCCAGCAGCTCGCGGCCGACAGGGACCCTCCGTCGCGAGCAGTTCTTC	CASSSRPTGTLRREQFF
NA	TRBV20-1	TRBJ1-2	TRBD1	TGCAGTGCTAGTGCCGGGACAGGCAACTATGGCTACACCTTC	CSASAGTGNYGYTF
NA	TRBV25-1	TRBJ2-1	NA	TGTGCCAGCAGTTACCCAGGGGGGAACAATGAGCAGTTCTTC	CASSYPGGNNEQFF
NA	TRBV3-1/TRBV3-2	TRBJ2-7	TRBD1	TGTGCCAGCAGCCAGACCTGGACAGGGCTCTACGAGCAGTACTTC	CASSQTWTGLYEQYF
NA	TRBV7-9	TRBJ1-1	NA	TGTGCCAGCAGTTTACGGGGTCTTGTCTCTGAAGCTTTCTTT	CASSLRGLVSEAFF
once	TRBV7-2	TRBJ2-7	TRBD1	TGTGCCAGCAGCGCTACACAGGGGGCGTACTACGAGCAGTACTTC	CASSATQGAYYEQYF
NA	TRBV24-1	TRBJ2-1	NA	TGTGCCACCAGTGATCCTGTGGGGGGAGGCAATGAGCAGTTCTTC	CATSDPVGGGNEQFF
NA	TRBV7-2	TRBJ2-7	TRBD1	TGTGCCAGCAGCCTTGCTTGGACAGGGACCCACGAGCAGTACTTC	CASSLAWTGTHEQYF
NA	TRBV19	TRBJ2-3	TRBD1	TGTGCCAGTACGCAACAGGGGCGGCAGGGAACGCAGTATTTT	CASTQQGRQGTQYF
NA	TRBV30	TRBJ2-3	TRBD2	TGTGCCTGGCGGGGAGGGTTCCTCCGCACAGATACGCAGTATTTT	CAWRGGFLRTDTQYF
NA	TRBV28	TRBJ2-3	NA	TGTGCCAGCAGTTCGTATAGTCCTCTGATAGTCCATAGCACAGATACGCAGTATTTT	CASSSYSPLIVHSTDTQYF
NA	TRBV12-5	TRBJ2-5	NA	TGTGCTAGTGGTGGGACGGTAAGGGAGACCCAGTACTTC	CASGGTVRETQYF
NA	TRBV5-4	TRBJ2-7	NA	TGTGCCAGCAGCTTTTGGGTTTTGGGGGGAAAGAGGGTCGGCGAGCAGTACTTC	CASSFWVLGGKRVGEQYF
NA	TRBV10-3	TRBJ2-3	TRBD2	TGTGCCATCAGTGAGTCTAGGACTAGCGGGGGGGGCGCAGATACGCAGTATTTT	CAISESRTSGGGADTQYF
NA	TRBV6-1	TRBJ2-7	NA	TGTGCCAGCAGTGAACACTGGACCTCCTACGAGCAGTACTTC	CASSEHWTSYEQYF
NA	TRBV29-1	TRBJ1-2	NA	TGCAGTGACACGACAGCCTACTATGGCTACACCTTC	CSDTTAYYGYTF
NA	TRBV2	TRBJ2-7	NA	TGTGCCAGCAGGGGGGGCGGACTGACCTCCTACGAGCAGTACTTC	CASRGGGLTSYEQYF
NA	TRBV28	TRBJ1-4	TRBD1	TGTGCCAGCAGTTCAAGACAGGGGGCAATTGAAAAACTGTTTTTT	CASSSRQGAIEKLFF
NA	TRBV29-1	TRBJ2-3	NA	TGCAGCTGGGGTTTTGGGGATACGCAGTATTTT	CSWGFGDTQYF
NA	TRBV7-9	TRBJ2-3	TRBD2	TGTGCCAGCAGCTTACTAGCGGGGGATACAGATACGCAGTATTTT	CASSLLAGDTDTQYF
NA	TRBV5-1	TRBJ2-2	NA	TGCGCCAGCAGCTCCTACGGGACTTCCAACACCGGGGAGCTGTTTTTT	CASSSYGTSNTGELFF
NA	TRBV18	TRBJ2-3	TRBD2	TGTGCCAGCTCACCACCTCGCGGGGGATCACCCGATACGCAGTATTTT	CASSPPRGGSPDTQYF
once	TRBV4-2	TRBJ1-4	NA	TGTGCCAGCAGCCGTAGCCGGGGCACTAATGAAAAACTGTTTTTT	CASSRSRGTNEKLFF
NA	TRBV7-8	TRBJ1-2	TRBD1	TGTGCCAGCAGCTTATTATTCCGGGGACAGGGCCCCTATGGCTACACCTTC	CASSLLFRGQGPYGYTF
NA	TRBV9	TRBJ2-2	TRBD1	TGTGCCAGCAGCTCCCAGACAGGGGTTAGGGTCACCGGGGAGCTGTTTTTT	CASSSQTGVRVTGELFF
few	TRBV12-3/TRBV12-4	TRBJ2-3	NA	TGTGCCAGCAGTTTCAGGAATACGCAGTATTTT	CASSFRNTQYF
NA	TRBV20-1	TRBJ2-7	NA	TGCAGTGCCGGGGCGTACGAGCAGTACTTC	CSAGAYEQYF
NA	TRBV5-5	TRBJ1-5	NA	TGTGCCAGCAGCTTGTGGGACGGCCTCAATCAGCCCCAGCATTTT	CASSLWDGLNQPQHF
NA	TRBV20-1	TRBJ2-6	TRBD1	TGCAGTGCTATTGACAGGGCGACGGGGGCCAACGTCCTGACTTTC	CSAIDRATGANVLTF
NA	TRBV7-2	TRBJ1-6	NA	TGTGCCAGCAGCTTAGGTCCAGACCTAGGCTCACCCCTCCACTTT	CASSLGPDLGSPLHF
NA	TRBV27	TRBJ2-7	NA	TGTGCCAGCAGTTTATCGGGAGTCTCCTACGAGCAGTACTTC	CASSLSGVSYEQYF
NA	TRBV5-4	TRBJ2-5	TRBD1	TGTGCCAGCAGCATACAGGGGCGGCAAGAGACCCAGTACTTC	CASSIQGRQETQYF
NA	TRBV6-2/TRBV6-3	TRBJ2-7	TRBD1	TGTGCCAGCAGTTACTTGGACAGGGACCACGAGCAGTACTTC	CASSYLDRDHEQYF
NA	TRBV25-1	TRBJ2-3	NA	TGTGCCAGCAGTAGGGACATTAGCACAGATACGCAGTATTTT	CASSRDISTDTQYF
NA	TRBV19	TRBJ2-1	TRBD2	TGTGCCAGTAGTCTAGCGGGGGGCCCGAGGTATGAGCAGTTCTTC	CASSLAGGPRYEQFF
few	TRBV2	TRBJ2-1	NA	TGTGCCATCGACTATTCTCCGGAAACCTACAATGAGCAGTTCTTC	CAIDYSPETYNEQFF
NA	TRBV5-1	TRBJ1-6	TRBD1	TGCGCCAGCAGCATTACAGGGGACTCACCCCTCCACTTT	CASSITGDSPLHF